This T cell receptor beta chain is drawn from a study of a mutant IDH1 vaccine in newly diagnosed glioma. The wider study: Former treatment meant radiotherapy, temozolomide, or both; the majority had gotten both.

Regarding this clone: Its matching antigen is unknown.

Sequencing used immunoSEQ multiplex PCR; TCRdb keeps in-frame clones, though not all of them. Altogether about 42,000 clones are present, roughly 84% being singletons, with the ten largest covering approximately 4.8%. Sample time point: week 35, safety follow-up. Mutant IDH1 20-mer peptide, at 300 ug, made up each vaccine dose, with topical imiquimod. The sequencing here drew on PBMCs, taken from a glioma patient whose treatment included an IDH1 peptide vaccine. This receptor was taken from a woman between 50 and 59 years old with glioma.

The CDR3 nucleotides read TGTGCCAGCAGTGAATCAACAGGGAGAGGGTACGAGCAGTACTTC. It yields the protein CASSESTGRGYEQYF. The chain uses TRBV2 and TRBJ2-7; possibly TRBD1 for D (6 bases). V shed 2 bases and J shed 4 bases, with 15 bases lying between them. Germline loops: CDR1 SNHLY, CDR2 FYNNEI. The CDR3 runs 15 residues. Supplemented by reference TRBV2 and TRBJ2-7, the full variable domain reads EPEVTQTPSHQVTQMGQEVILRCVPISNHLYFYWYRQILGQKVEFLVSFYNNEISEKSEIFDDQFSVERPDGSNFTLKIRSTKLEDSAMYFCASSESTGRGYEQYFGPGTRLTVT.